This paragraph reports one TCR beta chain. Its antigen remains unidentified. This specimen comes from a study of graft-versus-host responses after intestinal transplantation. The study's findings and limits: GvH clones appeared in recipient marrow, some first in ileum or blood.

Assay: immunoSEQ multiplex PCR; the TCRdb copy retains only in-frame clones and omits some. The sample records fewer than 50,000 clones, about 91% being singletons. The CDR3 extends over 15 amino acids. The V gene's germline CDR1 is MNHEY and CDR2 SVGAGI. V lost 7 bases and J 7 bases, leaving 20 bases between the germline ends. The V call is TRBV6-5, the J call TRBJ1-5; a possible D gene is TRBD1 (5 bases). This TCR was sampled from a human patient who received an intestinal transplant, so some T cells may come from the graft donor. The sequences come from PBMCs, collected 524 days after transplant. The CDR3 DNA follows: TGTGCCAGCACCCTGGGGGAGTACAGTATACAGCCCCAGCATTTT. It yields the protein CASTLGEYSIQPQHF.